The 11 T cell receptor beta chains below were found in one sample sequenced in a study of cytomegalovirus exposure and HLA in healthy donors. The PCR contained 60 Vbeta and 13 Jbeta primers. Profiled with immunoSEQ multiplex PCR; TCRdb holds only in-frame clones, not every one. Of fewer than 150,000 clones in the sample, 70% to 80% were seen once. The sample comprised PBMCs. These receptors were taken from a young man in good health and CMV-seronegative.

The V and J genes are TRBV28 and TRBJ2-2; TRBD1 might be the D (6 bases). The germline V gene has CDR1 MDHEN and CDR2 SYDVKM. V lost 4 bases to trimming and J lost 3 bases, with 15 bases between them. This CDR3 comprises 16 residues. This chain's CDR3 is CASSYPPRGDTGELFF. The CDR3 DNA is TGTGCCAGCAGTTACCCCCCCAGGGGCGACACCGGGGAGCTGTTTTTT.

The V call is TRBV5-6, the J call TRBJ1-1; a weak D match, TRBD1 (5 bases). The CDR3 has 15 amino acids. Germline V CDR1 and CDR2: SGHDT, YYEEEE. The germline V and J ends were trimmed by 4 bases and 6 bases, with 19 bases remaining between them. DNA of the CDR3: TGTGCCAGCAGCCAGGGTAAGGGGCTAGTCGCTGAAGCTTTCTTT. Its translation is CASSQGKGLVAEAFF.

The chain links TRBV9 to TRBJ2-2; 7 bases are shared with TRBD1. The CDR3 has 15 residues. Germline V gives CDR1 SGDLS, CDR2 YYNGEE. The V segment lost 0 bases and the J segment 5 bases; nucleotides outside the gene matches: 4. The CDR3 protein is CASSVANRGTGELFF. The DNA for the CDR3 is TGTGCCAGCAGCGTAGCCAACAGGGGAACCGGGGAGCTGTTTTTT.

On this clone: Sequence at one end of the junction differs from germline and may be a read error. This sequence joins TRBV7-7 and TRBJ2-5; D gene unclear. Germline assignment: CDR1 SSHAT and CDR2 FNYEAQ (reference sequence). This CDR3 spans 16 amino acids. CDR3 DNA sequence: TGTGCTAGCAGCTTAGTCCTACAGCCTCAACAAGAGACCCAGTACTTC. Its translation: CASSLVLQPQQETQYF.

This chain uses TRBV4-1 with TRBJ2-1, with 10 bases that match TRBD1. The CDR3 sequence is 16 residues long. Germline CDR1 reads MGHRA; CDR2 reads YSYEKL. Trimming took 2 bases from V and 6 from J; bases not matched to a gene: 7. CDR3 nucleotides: TGCGCCAGCAGCCAATCCCCGGGACAGGGGTTCAATGAGCAGTTCTTC. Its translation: CASSQSPGQGFNEQFF.

CDR3 DNA sequence: TGTGCCAGCTCACCGATAGATACCTACGAGCAGTACTTC. It translates to CASSPIDTYEQYF. The chain employs TRBV18 and TRBJ2-7; D is undetermined. The CDR3 runs to 13 residues. Per the germline V gene, CDR1 is KGHSH and CDR2 is LQKENI. Trimming left V 3 bases short and J 2 bases short, with 8 bases between.

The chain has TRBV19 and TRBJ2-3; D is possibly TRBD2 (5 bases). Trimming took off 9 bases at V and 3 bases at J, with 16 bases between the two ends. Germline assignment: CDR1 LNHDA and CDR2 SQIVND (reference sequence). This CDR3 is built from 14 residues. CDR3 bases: TGTGCCAGCGCAGGAGGAAGTAGGACAGATACGCAGTATTTT. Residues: CASAGGSRTDTQYF.

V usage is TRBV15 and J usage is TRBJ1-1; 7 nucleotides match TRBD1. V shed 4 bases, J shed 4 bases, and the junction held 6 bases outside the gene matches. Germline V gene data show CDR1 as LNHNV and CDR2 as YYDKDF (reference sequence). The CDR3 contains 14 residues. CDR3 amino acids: CATSTTGRGTEAFF. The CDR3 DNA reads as TGTGCCACCAGCACGACAGGGCGGGGCACTGAAGCTTTCTTT.

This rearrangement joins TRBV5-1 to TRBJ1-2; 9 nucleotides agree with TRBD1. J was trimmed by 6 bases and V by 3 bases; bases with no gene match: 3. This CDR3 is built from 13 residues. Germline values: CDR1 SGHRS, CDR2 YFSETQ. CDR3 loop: CASSWDRVDGYTF. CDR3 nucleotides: TGCGCCAGCAGCTGGGACAGGGTCGATGGCTACACCTTC. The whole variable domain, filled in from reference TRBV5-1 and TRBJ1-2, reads KAGVTQTPRYLIKTRGQQVTLSCSPISGHRSVSWYQQTPGQGLQFLFEYFSETQRNKGNFPGRFSGRQFSNSRSEMNVSTLELGDSALYLCASSWDRVDGYTFGSGTRLTVV.

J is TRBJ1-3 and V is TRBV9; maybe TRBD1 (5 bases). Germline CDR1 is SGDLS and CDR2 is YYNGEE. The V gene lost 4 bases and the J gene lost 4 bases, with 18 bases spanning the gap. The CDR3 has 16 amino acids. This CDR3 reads CASSPTTGLRGNTIYF. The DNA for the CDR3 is TGTGCCAGCAGCCCAACAACAGGTCTCAGAGGAAACACCATATATTTT.

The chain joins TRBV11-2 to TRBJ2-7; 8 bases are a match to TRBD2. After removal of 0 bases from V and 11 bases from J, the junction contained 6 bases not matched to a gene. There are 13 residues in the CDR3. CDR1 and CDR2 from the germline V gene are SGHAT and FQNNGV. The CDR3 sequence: CASSLDRGGHEYF. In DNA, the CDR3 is TGTGCCAGCAGCTTAGATCGGGGGGGGCATGAGTACTTC.